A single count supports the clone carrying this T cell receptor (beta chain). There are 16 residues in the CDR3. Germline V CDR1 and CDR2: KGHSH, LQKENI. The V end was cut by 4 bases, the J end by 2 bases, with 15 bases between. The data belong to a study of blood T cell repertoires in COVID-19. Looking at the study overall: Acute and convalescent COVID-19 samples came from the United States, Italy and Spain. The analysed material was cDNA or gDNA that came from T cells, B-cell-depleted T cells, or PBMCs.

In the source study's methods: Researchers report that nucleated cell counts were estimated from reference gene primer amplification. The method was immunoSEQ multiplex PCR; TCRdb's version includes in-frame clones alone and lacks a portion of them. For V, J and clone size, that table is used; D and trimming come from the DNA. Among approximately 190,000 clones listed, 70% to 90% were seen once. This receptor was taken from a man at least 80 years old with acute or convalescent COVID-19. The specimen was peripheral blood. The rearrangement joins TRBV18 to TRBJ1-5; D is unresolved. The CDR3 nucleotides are TGTGCCAGCTCACGCGAGGAGAATCCGCGCAATCAGCCCCAGCATTTT. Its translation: CASSREENPRNQPQHF.